These T cell receptor beta chains were read from a single sample in a study of T cell responses to AZD1222 COVID-19 vaccine. Profiled with immunoSEQ multiplex PCR; TCRdb holds only in-frame clones, not every one. The sample contains about 150,000 clones, 80% to 90% of which appear only once. The sequencing used peripheral blood, collected on day 0 of AZD1222 vaccination. These receptors were obtained from an adult in good health. Both conserved end residues are part of each CDR3. A D gene is named only where the DNA matches it firmly. Expanded clones are given a class, and other clones once, few, many or no size at all.

D	size	V	J	DNA	CDR3
-	-	TRBV5-4	TRBJ2-3	TGTGCCAGCAGCCGTGACACAGATACGCAGTATTTT	CASSRDTDTQYF
-	-	TRBV28	TRBJ2-7	TGTGCCAGCCTAAGCAACACAGAGCAGTACTTC	CASLSNTEQYF
-	once	TRBV28	TRBJ1-6	TGTGCCAGCAGTTTAAAGGTGACTCCCCTCCACTTT	CASSLKVTPLHF
-	-	TRBV24-1	TRBJ2-7	TGTGCCACCAGTGATGCGACGGGATTTAGCTCCTACGAGCAGTACTTC	CATSDATGFSSYEQYF
TRBD1	-	TRBV6-5	TRBJ2-4	TGTGCCAGCTCCCACCCGGGACAGGGGAGGAACATTCAGTACTTC	CASSHPGQGRNIQYF
-	-	TRBV5-1	TRBJ2-7	TGCGCCAGCAGCAACAACGAAGGGGGAGCATACGAGCAGTACTTC	CASSNNEGGAYEQYF
TRBD1	-	TRBV28	TRBJ1-2	TGTGCCAGCAGTTTACGCGCAGGGGGGGTACGGGGCTACACCTTC	CASSLRAGGVRGYTF
TRBD2	-	TRBV19	TRBJ2-3	TGTGCCAGTAGTAAACAAGCGGGAGGGTCCGGAGATACGCAGTATTTT	CASSKQAGGSGDTQYF
-	-	TRBV28	TRBJ1-6	TGTGCCAGCAGACTACAGGGAGGGTGGTCAAGCTCCTATAATTCACCCCTCCACTTT	CASRLQGGWSSSYNSPLHF
TRBD1	-	TRBV28	TRBJ1-6	TGTGCCAGCGGATCCGGGACAGGGGACTCACCCCTCCACTTT	CASGSGTGDSPLHF
-	-	TRBV11-2	TRBJ1-2	TGTGCCAGCAGCTTAGGTGCTAACTATGGCTACACCTTC	CASSLGANYGYTF
-	-	TRBV4-2	TRBJ2-7	TGTGCCAGCAGCCAAGATCCTGGGGCCAGGGCCTACGAGCAGTACTTC	CASSQDPGARAYEQYF
TRBD2	-	TRBV18	TRBJ2-2	TGTGCCAGCTCACCCGCGACTAGCGGAGGCACCGGGGAGCTGTTTTTT	CASSPATSGGTGELFF
-	once	TRBV14	TRBJ2-7	TGTGCCAGCAGAACCTCGGGACACTCCTACGAGCAGTACTTC	CASRTSGHSYEQYF
-	once	TRBV7-2	TRBJ2-7	TGTGCCAGCAGCTTACCCCTCCCTCCCTACGAGCAGTACTTC	CASSLPLPPYEQYF
TRBD2	-	TRBV27	TRBJ2-7	TGTGCCAGCAGTTTTAGAGCCCCCGGGACTAGCGACCACGAGCAGTACTTC	CASSFRAPGTSDHEQYF
-	-	TRBV28	TRBJ1-1	TGTGCCAGCAGTCAGGGAGGGGATACTGAAGCTTTCTTT	CASSQGGDTEAFF
-	-	TRBV2	TRBJ1-4	TGTGCCAGCAGTGATAAAAGGGGAATTAATGAAAAACTGTTTTTT	CASSDKRGINEKLFF
-	-	TRBV18	TRBJ2-1	TGTGCCAGCTCACCGCAAAATGTCAATGAGCAGTTCTTC	CASSPQNVNEQFF
-	-	TRBV7-6	TRBJ2-2	TGTGCCAGCAGCCCGGGACTCCCAAACCGGGAGCTGTTTTTT	CASSPGLPNRELFF
-	-	TRBV5-4	TRBJ2-5	TGTGCCAGCAGCTTGTACATAATCGAAGAGACCCAGTACTTC	CASSLYIIEETQYF
TRBD1	-	TRBV6-5	TRBJ1-2	TGTGCCAGCAGTTCCCAGGGGGCGGGGTATGGCTACACCTTC	CASSSQGAGYGYTF
TRBD1	-	TRBV7-9	TRBJ1-2	TGTGCCAGCAGTTCCCTTGGACAGGGAAATGGCTACACCTTC	CASSSLGQGNGYTF
-	-	TRBV28	TRBJ1-4	TGTGCCAGCAGTTCAAACAGGTTTACTAATGAAAAACTGTTTTTT	CASSSNRFTNEKLFF
TRBD2	-	TRBV9	TRBJ2-1	TGTGCCAGCAGCGTAACTAGCGGGGTGACCTACAATGAGCAGTTCTTC	CASSVTSGVTYNEQFF
-	-	TRBV4-3	TRBJ1-5	TGCGCCAGCAGCCAAGAGGGATATAGCAATCAGCCCCAGCATTTT	CASSQEGYSNQPQHF
-	-	TRBV5-8	TRBJ1-2	TGTGCCAGCAGCTTGGGGCGGGTATCTAACTATGGCTACACCTTC	CASSLGRVSNYGYTF
TRBD2	-	TRBV19	TRBJ2-7	TGTGCCAGTAGTATCGGGACTAGCGGGAGCCGTGGCGAGCAGTACTTC	CASSIGTSGSRGEQYF
TRBD1	-	TRBV3-1/TRBV3-2	TRBJ2-1	TGTGCCAGCAGCCGATCAAGAAGATTGGGACAGGGGATCGATGAGCAGTTCTTC	CASSRSRRLGQGIDEQFF
-	once	TRBV18	TRBJ2-3	TGTGCCAGCTCACCTCAGATATCCCGTGAAACGCAGTATTTT	CASSPQISRETQYF